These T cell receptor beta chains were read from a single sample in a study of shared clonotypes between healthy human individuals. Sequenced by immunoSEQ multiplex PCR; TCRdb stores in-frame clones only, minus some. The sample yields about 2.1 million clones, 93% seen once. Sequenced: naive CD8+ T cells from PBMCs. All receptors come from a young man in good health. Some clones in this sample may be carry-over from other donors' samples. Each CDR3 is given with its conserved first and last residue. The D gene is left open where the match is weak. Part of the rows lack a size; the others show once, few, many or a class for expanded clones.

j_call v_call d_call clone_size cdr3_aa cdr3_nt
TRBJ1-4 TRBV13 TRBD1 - CASSYDRDEKLFF TGTGCCAGCAGCTATGACAGGGATGAAAAACTGTTTTTT
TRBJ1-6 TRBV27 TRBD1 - CASRPGQAGRYNSPLHF TGTGCCAGTAGACCCGGACAGGCAGGCCGCTATAATTCACCCCTCCACTTT
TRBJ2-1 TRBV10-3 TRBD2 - CAISESTEQRTSGRAPKRYNEQFF TGTGCCATCAGTGAGTCGACCGAGCAGCGGACTAGCGGGAGGGCACCGAAAAGATACAATGAGCAGTTCTTC
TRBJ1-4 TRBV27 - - CASSLGIDEKLFF TGTGCCAGCAGTCTGGGGATTGACGAAAAACTGTTTTTT
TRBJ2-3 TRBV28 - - CASRAPGTDTQYF TGTGCCAGCAGGGCCCCTGGCACAGATACGCAGTATTTT
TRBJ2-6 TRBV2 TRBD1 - CASSEFQGAEWSGANVLTF TGTGCCAGCAGTGAATTTCAGGGGGCCGAGTGGTCCGGGGCCAACGTCCTGACTTTC
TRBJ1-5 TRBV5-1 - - CASSLDLNQPQHF TGCGCCAGCAGCTTGGACCTCAATCAGCCCCAGCATTTT
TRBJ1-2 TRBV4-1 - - CASSQGVRPNYGYTF TGCGCCAGCAGCCAAGGAGTCAGACCTAACTATGGCTACACCTTC
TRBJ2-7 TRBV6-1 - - CASSSGVGMDEQYF TGTGCCAGCAGTTCGGGGGTGGGGATGGACGAGCAGTACTTC
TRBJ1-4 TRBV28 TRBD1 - CASRIRTGAREKLFF TGTGCCAGCAGAATTCGGACAGGGGCACGCGAAAAACTGTTTTTT
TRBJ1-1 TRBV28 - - CASTSNMNTEAFF TGTGCCAGCACCTCCAATATGAACACTGAAGCTTTCTTT
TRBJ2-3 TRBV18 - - CASSTTLAPQGQYF TGTGCCAGCTCAACCACATTGGCTCCCCAGGGGCAGTATTTT
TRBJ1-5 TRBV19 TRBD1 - CASSIGTGGNQPQHF TGTGCCAGTAGTATAGGGACAGGGGGAAATCAGCCCCAGCATTTT
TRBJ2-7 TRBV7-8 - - CASSLRDSYEQYF TGTGCCAGCAGCTTAAGGGATTCCTACGAGCAGTACTTC
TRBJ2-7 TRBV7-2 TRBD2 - CASSWTSGRAYEQYF TGTGCCAGCAGCTGGACTAGCGGGAGGGCCTACGAGCAGTACTTC
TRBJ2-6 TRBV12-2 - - CASRYTMTDSSGANVLTF TGTGCAAGTCGGTATACGATGACAGACAGCTCTGGGGCCAACGTCCTGACTTTC
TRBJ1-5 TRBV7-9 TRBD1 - CASSEGASNQPQHF TGTGCCAGCAGCGAGGGGGCTAGCAATCAGCCCCAGCATTTT
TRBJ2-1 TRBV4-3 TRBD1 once CASSQDPTQGFYNEQFF TGCGCCAGCAGCCAAGATCCCACACAGGGGTTCTACAATGAGCAGTTCTTC
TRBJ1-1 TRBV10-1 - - CASSWGTSTEAFF TGCGCCAGCAGCTGGGGCACGAGCACTGAAGCTTTCTTT
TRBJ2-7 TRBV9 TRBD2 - CASSYNLAGASYEQYF TGTGCCAGCAGTTATAACCTAGCGGGGGCTTCCTACGAGCAGTACTTC
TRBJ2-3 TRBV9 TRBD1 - CASSDRDRLLPDTQYF TGTGCCAGCAGCGACCGGGACAGGCTACTCCCAGATACGCAGTATTTT
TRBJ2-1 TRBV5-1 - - CASSSHTSAGEQFF TGCGCCAGCAGCTCTCATACCTCGGCGGGTGAGCAGTTCTTC
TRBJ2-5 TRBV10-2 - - CASSERGIETQYF TGCGCCAGCAGTGAGCGGGGTATTGAGACCCAGTACTTC
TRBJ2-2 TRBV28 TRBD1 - CASSLGRTGGPGELFF TGTGCCAGCAGTTTAGGAAGGACAGGGGGTCCCGGGGAGCTGTTTTTT
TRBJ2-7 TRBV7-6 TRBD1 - CASSPRTGGNEQYF TGTGCCAGCAGCCCTAGGACAGGGGGGAACGAGCAGTACTTC